Below are 16 T cell receptor beta chains sequenced from a single sample in a study of lymphopenia after photon versus proton radiotherapy. TCRdb's copy holds only in-frame clones and misses some; the assay was immunoSEQ multiplex PCR. The profile shows over 50,000 clones, 70% to 90% of them singletons. The sample was peripheral blood, taken from a patient treated with photon-based radiotherapy. These receptors were collected from a man aged 35 to 55 with gastric cancer.

The V gene is TRBV4-2, the J gene TRBJ2-3, with TRBD2 matching 15 bases. The CDR3 sequence is 16 residues long. V lost 1 base to trimming and J lost 4 bases; unmatched junction nucleotides: 0. The germline V gene encodes CDR1 LGHNA and CDR2 YNFKEQ. The CDR3 here is CASSQGTSGGADTQYF. Written as DNA, the CDR3 is TGTGCCAGCAGCCAAGGGACTAGCGGGGGGGCAGATACGCAGTATTTT.

The chain couples TRBV4-1 to TRBJ2-5, with D possibly being TRBD2 (6 bases). The CDR3 is made up of 14 amino acids. The ends were cut back, 1 base at V and 5 bases at J, with 11 bases in the middle. The V gene's germline CDR1 is MGHRA and CDR2 YSYEKL. The CDR3 loop is CASSQVGSGETQYF. CDR3 in DNA: TGCGCCAGCAGCCAAGTTGGGAGCGGGGAGACCCAGTACTTC.

V usage is TRBV9 and J usage is TRBJ2-2; 9 positions agree with TRBD2. CDR1 is SGDLS, CDR2 YYNGEE, per germline. Unmatched junction bases numbered 7, after V lost 0 bases and J lost 4 bases. CDR3 length: 17 amino acids. CDR3 in DNA: TGTGCCAGCAGCGTAGCTCACGCGGGGGGGAGCACCGGGGAGCTGTTTTTT. Encoded protein: CASSVAHAGGSTGELFF.

The V gene is TRBV7-2, the J gene TRBJ1-1; D ambiguous. Germline loops: CDR1 SGHTA, CDR2 FQGNSA. The length of the CDR3 is 13 residues. Deletions cut 1 base from V and 11 bases from J, with 14 bases between. CDR3 region: CASSLGGEVGAFF. CDR3 sequence (DNA): TGTGCCAGCAGCTTAGGGGGAGAGGTAGGGGCTTTCTTT.

The chain employs TRBV7-2 and TRBJ2-2, with D perhaps matching TRBD2 (6 bases). Trimming removed 5 bases at V and 2 bases at J, with 12 bases between. The CDR3 sequence is 15 residues long. The germline V gene has CDR1 SGHTA and CDR2 FQGNSA. The CDR3: CASSPGGTNTGELFF. The CDR3 coding sequence is TGTGCCAGCAGCCCAGGTGGGACTAACACCGGGGAGCTGTTTTTT.

The chain links TRBV7-9 to TRBJ1-2; D not resolved. There are 14 residues in the CDR3. The V end was cut by 3 bases, the J end by 5 bases, with 13 bases between. Germline V gene lookup returns CDR1 SEHNR and CDR2 FQNEAQ (reference sequence). CDR3: CASSFRQSHYGYTF. In nucleotides, the CDR3 is TGTGCCAGCAGCTTTCGTCAGTCCCATTATGGCTACACCTTC.

V and J are TRBV7-2 and TRBJ2-3, with TRBD2 identical over 11 bases. Per the germline V gene, CDR1 is SGHTA and CDR2 is FQGNSA. The CDR3 consists of 16 residues. J gave up 3 bases and V 5 bases, and 7 bases lay outside the gene matches. The CDR3 DNA sequence: TGTGCCAGCAGCCCCCCAGCTAGCGGGAGGACAGATACGCAGTATTTT. This sequence encodes CASSPPASGRTDTQYF.

The table lists this clone with a count of one. The chain has TRBV29-1 and TRBJ2-5, with D hard to call. The CDR3 totals 11 residues. Trimming left V 6 bases short and J 5 bases short, with 10 bases between. Per the germline V gene, CDR1 is SQVTM and CDR2 is ANQGSEA. CDR3 coding DNA: TGCAGCGTAGAACCCGGGGAGACCCAGTACTTC. Amino acids: CSVEPGETQYF.

V is TRBV29-1 and J is TRBJ2-7; 8 bases map to TRBD1. The V gene's germline CDR1 is SQVTM and CDR2 ANQGSEA. This CDR3 spans 12 amino acids. V gave up 6 bases and J gave up 2 bases; unmatched junction bases: 3. The DNA of the CDR3 is TGCAGCGTAACGGACAGGGCCTACGAGCAGTACTTC. Its translation is CSVTDRAYEQYF.

V gene TRBV5-4 combines with J gene TRBJ1-1; weak D call: TRBD1 (5 bases). Trimming shortened V by 1 base and J by 3 bases, and 10 bases separated the two germline ends. Germline V gene lookup returns CDR1 SGHNT and CDR2 YYREEE (reference sequence). CDR3 length equals 14 residues. The CDR3 protein is CASSLRGADTEAFF. CDR3 DNA: TGTGCCAGCAGCTTGCGGGGCGCGGACACTGAAGCTTTCTTT.

This rearrangement joins TRBV4-1 to TRBJ2-7; D unresolved. The ends were cut back, 1 base at V and 0 bases at J, with 10 bases in the middle. The germline V gene encodes CDR1 MGHRA and CDR2 YSYEKL. CDR3 length: 15 residues. Here the CDR3 reads CASSQVSVSSYEQYF. The DNA of the CDR3 is TGCGCCAGCAGCCAAGTGTCCGTAAGCTCCTACGAGCAGTACTTC.

This clone was seen a single time. This chain joins TRBV2 and TRBJ2-2, with a possible D match to TRBD1 (5 bases). Per the germline V gene, CDR1 is SNHLY and CDR2 is FYNNEI. Trimming removed 4 bases at V and 7 bases at J, with 10 bases between. CDR3 size: 13 residues. The CDR3 sequence is CASSVRGRGELFF. The CDR3 DNA follows: TGTGCCAGCAGTGTTAGGGGCCGCGGGGAGCTGTTTTTT.

This clone was seen just once. This chain connects TRBV12-5 to TRBJ2-5, with unresolved D. CDR1 and CDR2 (germline): LGHNT, FRNRAP. The CDR3 extends over 13 amino acids. Between the trimmed V and J ends, which lost 9 bases and 0 bases, there was a span of 11 bases. CDR3 sequence: CASRRAYQETQYF. The CDR3 DNA is TGTGCTAGCCGACGTGCCTACCAAGAGACCCAGTACTTC.

This rearrangement joins TRBV7-2 to TRBJ1-4, with a weak D call TRBD1 (5 bases). V was cut by 1 base and J by 6 bases, with 12 bases left in between. Germline V gene sequence: CDR1 SGHTA, CDR2 FQGNSA. CDR3 length: 15 residues. The CDR3 protein is CASSLGDGRDEKLFF. The CDR3 DNA reads as TGTGCCAGCAGCTTAGGGGACGGACGAGATGAAAAACTGTTTTTT.

There are a few counts of this clone. The rearrangement joins TRBV19 to TRBJ2-3, with 10 bases aligning to TRBD1. The CDR3 totals 15 residues. CDR1 LNHDA and CDR2 SQIVND come from the germline V gene (reference sequence). After removal of 6 bases from V and 8 bases from J, the junction contained 11 bases not matched to a gene. The CDR3 bases are TGTGCCAGTAGCCCCGACAGGGGGCGGGGGGCTACGCAGTATTTT. It is translated as CASSPDRGRGATQYF.

The chain uses TRBV6-1 and TRBJ2-2; maybe TRBD1 (6 bases). Germline CDR1 reads MNHNS; CDR2 reads SASEGT. V was trimmed by 10 bases and J by 6 bases, leaving 15 bases between them. The CDR3 consists of 13 residues. CDR3 in DNA: TGTGCCACCTCAAACAGGGACGCCGGGGAGCTGTTTTTT. This encodes CATSNRDAGELFF.